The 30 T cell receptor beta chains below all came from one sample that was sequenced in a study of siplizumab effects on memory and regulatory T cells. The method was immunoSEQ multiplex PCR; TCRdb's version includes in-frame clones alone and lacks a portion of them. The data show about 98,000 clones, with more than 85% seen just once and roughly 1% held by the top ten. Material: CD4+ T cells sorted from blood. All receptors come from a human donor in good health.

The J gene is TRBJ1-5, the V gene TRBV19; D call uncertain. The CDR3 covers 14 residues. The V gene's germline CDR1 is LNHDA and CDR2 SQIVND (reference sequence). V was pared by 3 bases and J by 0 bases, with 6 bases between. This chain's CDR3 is CASSIWGSNQPQHF. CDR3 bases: TGTGCCAGTAGTATTTGGGGTAGCAATCAGCCCCAGCATTTT.

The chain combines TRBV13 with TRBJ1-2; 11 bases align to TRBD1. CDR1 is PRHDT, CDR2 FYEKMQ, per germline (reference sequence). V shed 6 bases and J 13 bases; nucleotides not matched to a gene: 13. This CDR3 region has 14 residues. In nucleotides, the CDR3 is TGTGCCAGCAGACCGGGACAGGGGGTCCGGCTTTCCACCTTC. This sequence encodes CASRPGQGVRLSTF.

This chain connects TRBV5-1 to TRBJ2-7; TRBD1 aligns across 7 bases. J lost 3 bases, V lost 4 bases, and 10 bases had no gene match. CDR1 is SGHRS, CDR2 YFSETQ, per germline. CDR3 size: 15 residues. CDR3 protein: CASSQTGVSYYEQYF. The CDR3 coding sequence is TGCGCCAGCAGCCAAACAGGGGTATCCTACTACGAGCAGTACTTC.

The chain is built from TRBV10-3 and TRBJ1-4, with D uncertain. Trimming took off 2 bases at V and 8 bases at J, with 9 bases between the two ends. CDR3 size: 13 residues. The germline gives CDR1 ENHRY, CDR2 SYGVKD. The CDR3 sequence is CAISEGQNEKLFF. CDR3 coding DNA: TGTGCCATCAGTGAGGGTCAGAACGAAAAACTGTTTTTT.

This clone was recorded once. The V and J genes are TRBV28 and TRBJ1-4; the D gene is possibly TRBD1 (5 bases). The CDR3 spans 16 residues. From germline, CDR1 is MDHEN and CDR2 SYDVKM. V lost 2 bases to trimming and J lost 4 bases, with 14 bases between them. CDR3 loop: CASSLSVGGSNEKLFF. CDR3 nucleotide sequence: TGTGCCAGCAGTTTAAGTGTGGGGGGGAGTAATGAAAAACTGTTTTTT.

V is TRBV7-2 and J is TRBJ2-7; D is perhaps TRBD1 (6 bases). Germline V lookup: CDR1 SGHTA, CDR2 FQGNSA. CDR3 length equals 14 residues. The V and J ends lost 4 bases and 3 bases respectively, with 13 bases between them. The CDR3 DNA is TGTGCCAGCAGCTCACGGACACAGGGCTACGAGCAGTACTTC. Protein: CASSSRTQGYEQYF.

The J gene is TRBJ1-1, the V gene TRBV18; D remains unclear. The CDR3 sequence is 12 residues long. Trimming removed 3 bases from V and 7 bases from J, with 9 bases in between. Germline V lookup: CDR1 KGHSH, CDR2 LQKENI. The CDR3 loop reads CASSPGSLEAFF. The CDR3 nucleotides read TGTGCCAGCTCACCCGGCAGCCTTGAAGCTTTCTTT.

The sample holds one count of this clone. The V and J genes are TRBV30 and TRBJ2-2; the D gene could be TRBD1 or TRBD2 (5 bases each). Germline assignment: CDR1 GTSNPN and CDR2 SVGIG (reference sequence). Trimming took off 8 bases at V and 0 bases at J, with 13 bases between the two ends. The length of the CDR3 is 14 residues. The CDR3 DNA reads TGTGCCCGTGACCGGGGCTCGAACACCGGGGAGCTGTTTTTT. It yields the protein CARDRGSNTGELFF.

The CDR3 DNA reads as TGTGCCAGCAGTCCCAGGGACGGCACAGATACGCAGTATTTT. It encodes CASSPRDGTDTQYF. The rearrangement uses TRBV6-5 and TRBJ2-3; D is tentatively TRBD1 or TRBD2 (5 bases each). V lost 5 bases and J lost 1, with 10 bases in between. The CDR3 totals 14 residues. Germline loops: CDR1 MNHEY, CDR2 SVGAGI.

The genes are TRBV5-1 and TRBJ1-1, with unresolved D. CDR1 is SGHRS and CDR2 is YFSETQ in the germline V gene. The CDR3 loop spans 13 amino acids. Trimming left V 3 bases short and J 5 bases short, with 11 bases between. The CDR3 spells CASSSDVVTEAFF. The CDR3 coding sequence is TGCGCCAGCAGCTCTGACGTGGTGACTGAAGCTTTCTTT.

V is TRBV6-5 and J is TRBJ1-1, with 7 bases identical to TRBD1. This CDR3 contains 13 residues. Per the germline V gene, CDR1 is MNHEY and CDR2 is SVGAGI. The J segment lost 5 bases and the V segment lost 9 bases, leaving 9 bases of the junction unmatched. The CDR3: CASSSQGVTEAFF. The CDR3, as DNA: TGTGCCAGTTCCTCTCAGGGGGTTACTGAAGCTTTCTTT.

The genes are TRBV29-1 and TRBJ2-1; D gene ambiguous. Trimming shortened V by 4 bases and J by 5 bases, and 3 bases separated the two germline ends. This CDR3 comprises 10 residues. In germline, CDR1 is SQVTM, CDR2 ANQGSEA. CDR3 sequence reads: CSVGNNEQFF. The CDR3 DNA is TGCAGCGTTGGAAACAATGAGCAGTTCTTC.

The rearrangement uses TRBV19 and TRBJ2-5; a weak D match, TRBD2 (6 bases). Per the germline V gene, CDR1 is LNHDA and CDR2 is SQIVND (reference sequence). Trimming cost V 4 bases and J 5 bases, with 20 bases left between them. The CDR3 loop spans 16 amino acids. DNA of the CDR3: TGTGCCAGTAGTACCGCCAGACCGGGGGATAGGGAGACCCAGTACTTC. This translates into CASSTARPGDRETQYF.

CDR3 region: CASSLVFATNEKLFF. CDR3 sequence (DNA): TGTGCCAGCAGCTTAGTCTTTGCAACTAATGAAAAACTGTTTTTT. The genes are TRBV11-2 and TRBJ1-4, with D unresolved. V gave up 1 base and J gave up 0 bases, with 6 bases separating them. Germline CDR1 is SGHAT and CDR2 is FQNNGV. The CDR3 totals 15 residues.

CDR3 in DNA: TGCGCCAGCAGCCCGCTAACTAGCGGGAGGGCCTACGAGCAGTACTTC. It codes for CASSPLTSGRAYEQYF. The V call is TRBV5-1, the J call TRBJ2-7; 13 bases match TRBD2. Germline V gene data show CDR1 as SGHRS and CDR2 as YFSETQ. The CDR3 runs to 16 residues. Unmatched junction bases numbered 6, after V lost 4 bases and J lost 2 bases. Using reference TRBV5-1 and TRBJ2-7 for the parts outside the CDR3, the full variable domain is KAGVTQTPRYLIKTRGQQVTLSCSPISGHRSVSWYQQTPGQGLQFLFEYFSETQRNKGNFPGRFSGRQFSNSRSEMNVSTLELGDSALYLCASSPLTSGRAYEQYFGPGTRLTVT.

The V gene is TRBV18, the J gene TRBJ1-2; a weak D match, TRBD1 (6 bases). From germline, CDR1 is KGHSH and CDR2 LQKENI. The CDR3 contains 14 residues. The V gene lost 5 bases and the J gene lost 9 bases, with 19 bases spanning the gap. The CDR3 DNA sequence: TGTGCCAGCTCAGGAGACGAGGACAGATCACGCTACACCTTC. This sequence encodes CASSGDEDRSRYTF.

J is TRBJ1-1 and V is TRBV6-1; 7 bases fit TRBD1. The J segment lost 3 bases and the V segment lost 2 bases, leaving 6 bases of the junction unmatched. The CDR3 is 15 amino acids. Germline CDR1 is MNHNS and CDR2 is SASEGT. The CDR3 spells CASSERTGADTEAFF. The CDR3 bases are TGTGCCAGCAGTGAAAGAACAGGGGCGGACACTGAAGCTTTCTTT.

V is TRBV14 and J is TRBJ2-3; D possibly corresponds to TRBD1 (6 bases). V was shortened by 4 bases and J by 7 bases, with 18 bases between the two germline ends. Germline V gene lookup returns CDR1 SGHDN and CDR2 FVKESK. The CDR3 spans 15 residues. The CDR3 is CASSPRGQTINTQYF. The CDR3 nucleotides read TGTGCCAGCAGCCCCCGCGGACAGACTATAAATACGCAGTATTTT. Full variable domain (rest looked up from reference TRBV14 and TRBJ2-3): EAGVTQFPSHSVIEKGQTVTLRCDPISGHDNLYWYRRVMGKEIKFLLHFVKESKQDESGMPNNRFLAERTGGTYSTLKVQPAELEDSGVYFCASSPRGQTINTQYFGPGTRLTVL.

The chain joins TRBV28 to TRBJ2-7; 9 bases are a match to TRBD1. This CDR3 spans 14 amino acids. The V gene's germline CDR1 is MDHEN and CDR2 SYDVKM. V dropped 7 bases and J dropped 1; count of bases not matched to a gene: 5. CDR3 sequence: CASTLQGASYEQYF. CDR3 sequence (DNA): TGTGCCAGCACATTACAGGGGGCATCCTACGAGCAGTACTTC.

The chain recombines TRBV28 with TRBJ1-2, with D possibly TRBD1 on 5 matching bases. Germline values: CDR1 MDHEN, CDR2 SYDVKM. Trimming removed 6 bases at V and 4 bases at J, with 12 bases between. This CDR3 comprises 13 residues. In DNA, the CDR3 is TGTGCCAGCAGGACTCCCGGGGGCTATGGCTACACCTTC. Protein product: CASRTPGGYGYTF.

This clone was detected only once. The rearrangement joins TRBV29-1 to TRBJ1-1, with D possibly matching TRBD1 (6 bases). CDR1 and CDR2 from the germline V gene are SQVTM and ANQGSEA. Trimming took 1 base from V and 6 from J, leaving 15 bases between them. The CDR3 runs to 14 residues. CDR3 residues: CSVEALQGIPEAFF. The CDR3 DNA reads TGCAGCGTTGAAGCACTACAGGGAATACCTGAAGCTTTCTTT.

In DNA, the CDR3 is TGTGCCAGCTCACCTCCGGACAGCCAGTACAATGAGCAGTTCTTC. Its protein product is CASSPPDSQYNEQFF. The rearrangement joins TRBV18 to TRBJ2-1, with D perhaps matching TRBD1 (6 bases). V was pared by 3 bases and J by 4 bases, with 13 bases between. There are 15 residues in the CDR3. Germline V gene data show CDR1 as KGHSH and CDR2 as LQKENI.

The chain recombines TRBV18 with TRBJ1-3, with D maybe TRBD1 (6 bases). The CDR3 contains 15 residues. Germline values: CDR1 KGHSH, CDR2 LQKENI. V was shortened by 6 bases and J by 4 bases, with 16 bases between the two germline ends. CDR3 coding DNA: TGTGCCAGCTCGGTGGGGGGCGCCGGAGGAAACACCATATATTTT. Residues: CASSVGGAGGNTIYF.

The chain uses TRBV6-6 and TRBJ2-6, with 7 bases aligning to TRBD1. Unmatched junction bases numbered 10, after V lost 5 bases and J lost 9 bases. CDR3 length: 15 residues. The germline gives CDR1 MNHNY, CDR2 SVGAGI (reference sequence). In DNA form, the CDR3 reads TGTGCCAGCAGTAATATGGACAGGTCGCACAACGTCCTGACTTTC. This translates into CASSNMDRSHNVLTF.

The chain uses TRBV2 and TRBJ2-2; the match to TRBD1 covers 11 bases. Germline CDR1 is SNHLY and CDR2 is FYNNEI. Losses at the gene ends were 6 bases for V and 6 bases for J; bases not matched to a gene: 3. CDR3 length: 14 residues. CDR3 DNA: TGTGCCAGCAGAGGACAGGGGGCATCCGGGGAGCTGTTTTTT. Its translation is CASRGQGASGELFF.

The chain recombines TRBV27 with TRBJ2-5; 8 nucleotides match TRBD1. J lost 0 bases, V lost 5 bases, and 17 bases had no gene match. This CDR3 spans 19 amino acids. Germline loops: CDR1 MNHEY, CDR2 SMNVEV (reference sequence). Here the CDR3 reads CASSTLGFGQGNYQETQYF. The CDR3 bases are TGTGCCAGCAGTACCCTCGGGTTTGGACAGGGAAACTACCAAGAGACCCAGTACTTC.

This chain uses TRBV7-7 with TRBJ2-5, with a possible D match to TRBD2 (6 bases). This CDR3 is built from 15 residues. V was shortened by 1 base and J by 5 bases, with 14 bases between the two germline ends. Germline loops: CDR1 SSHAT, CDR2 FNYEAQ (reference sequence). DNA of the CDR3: TGTGCCAGCAGCTTAGGTGCTCCAGGGAGGGAGACCCAGTACTTC. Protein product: CASSLGAPGRETQYF.

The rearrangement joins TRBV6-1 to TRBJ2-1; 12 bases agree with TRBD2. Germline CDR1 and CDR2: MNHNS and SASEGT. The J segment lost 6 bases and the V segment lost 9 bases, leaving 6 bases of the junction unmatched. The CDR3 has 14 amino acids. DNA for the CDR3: TGTGCCAGTCGCCGGACTAGCGGGATCAATGAGCAGTTCTTC. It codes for CASRRTSGINEQFF.

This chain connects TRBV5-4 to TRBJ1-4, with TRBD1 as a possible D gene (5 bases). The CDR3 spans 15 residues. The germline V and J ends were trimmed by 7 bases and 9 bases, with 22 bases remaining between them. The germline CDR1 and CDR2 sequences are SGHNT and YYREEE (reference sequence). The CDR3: CASGLSGAELKKLFF. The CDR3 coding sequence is TGTGCCAGCGGACTCAGTGGGGCAGAACTGAAAAAACTGTTTTTT. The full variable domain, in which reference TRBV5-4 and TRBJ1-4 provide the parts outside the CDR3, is ETGVTQSPTHLIKTRGQQVTLRCSSQSGHNTVSWYQQALGQGPQFIFQYYREEENGRGNFPPRFSGLQFPNYSSELNVNALELDDSALYLCASGLSGAELKKLFFGSGTQLSVL.

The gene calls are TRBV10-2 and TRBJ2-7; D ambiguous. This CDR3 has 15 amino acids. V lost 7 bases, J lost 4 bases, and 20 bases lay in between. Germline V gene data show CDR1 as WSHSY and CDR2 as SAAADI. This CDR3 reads CASTIGPPVPYEQYF. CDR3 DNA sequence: TGCGCCAGCACCATAGGACCCCCCGTTCCTTACGAGCAGTACTTC.